These T cell receptor beta chains were read from a single sample in a study of T cell responses to AZD1222 COVID-19 vaccine. Profiling relied on immunoSEQ multiplex PCR, and the TCRdb table lists in-frame clones only, not all of them. The data show 130,000 to 150,000 clones, around nine tenths seen once. The material was peripheral blood, obtained on day 0 of AZD1222 vaccination. The receptor source for this set is an adult in good health. Both conserved end residues are part of each CDR3. The D gene is left open where the match is weak. Clone size, where shown, is once, few, many, or a class for clones that have expanded.

d_gene: NA
abundance: NA
j_gene: TRBJ1-1
v_gene: TRBV3-1/TRBV3-2
CDR3aa: CASSQTRSAATEAFF
CDR3nt: TGTGCCAGCAGCCAAACTCGGTCGGCGGCCACTGAAGCTTTCTTT

d_gene: NA
abundance: NA
j_gene: TRBJ2-7
v_gene: TRBV6-6
CDR3aa: CASTVGLGAYEQYF
CDR3nt: TGTGCCAGCACCGTAGGGTTGGGGGCCTACGAGCAGTACTTC

d_gene: TRBD2
abundance: NA
j_gene: TRBJ2-5
v_gene: TRBV4-2
CDR3aa: CASSQDGRNSMQETQYF
CDR3nt: TGTGCCAGCAGCCAAGACGGGAGGAACAGCATGCAAGAGACCCAGTACTTC

d_gene: NA
abundance: NA
j_gene: TRBJ2-5
v_gene: TRBV7-2
CDR3aa: CASSLRVRGFQETQYF
CDR3nt: TGTGCCAGCAGCTTAAGGGTTCGCGGATTCCAAGAGACCCAGTACTTC

d_gene: NA
abundance: NA
j_gene: TRBJ1-2
v_gene: TRBV19
CDR3aa: CASSTGVGGYTF
CDR3nt: TGTGCCAGTAGTACGGGGGTCGGTGGCTACACCTTC

d_gene: NA
abundance: NA
j_gene: TRBJ2-6
v_gene: TRBV7-6
CDR3aa: CASSSRTGTSSGANVLTF
CDR3nt: TGTGCCAGCAGCTCAAGGACGGGAACTTCTTCTGGGGCCAACGTCCTGACTTTC

d_gene: NA
abundance: NA
j_gene: TRBJ1-2
v_gene: TRBV6-1
CDR3aa: CASSETEYGYTF
CDR3nt: TGTGCCAGCAGTGAGACAGAGTATGGCTACACCTTC

d_gene: TRBD2
abundance: once
j_gene: TRBJ2-1
v_gene: TRBV28
CDR3aa: CASSLHSGSYNEQFF
CDR3nt: TGTGCCAGCAGTTTACATAGCGGGTCCTACAATGAGCAGTTCTTC

d_gene: TRBD2
abundance: few
j_gene: TRBJ2-1
v_gene: TRBV3-1/TRBV3-2
CDR3aa: CASSPLAGGIGYNEQFF
CDR3nt: TGTGCCAGCAGCCCCCTAGCGGGAGGGATAGGATACAATGAGCAGTTCTTC

d_gene: TRBD2
abundance: NA
j_gene: TRBJ2-3
v_gene: TRBV6-2/TRBV6-3
CDR3aa: CASSLSGGAFEDTQYF
CDR3nt: TGTGCCAGCAGTCTTAGCGGGGGGGCCTTTGAAGATACGCAGTATTTT

d_gene: NA
abundance: NA
j_gene: TRBJ1-1
v_gene: TRBV2
CDR3aa: CASGSLENTEAFF
CDR3nt: TGTGCCAGCGGGAGTTTGGAGAACACTGAAGCTTTCTTT

d_gene: NA
abundance: NA
j_gene: TRBJ2-7
v_gene: TRBV5-4
CDR3aa: CASSLVLAQGTYEQYF
CDR3nt: TGTGCCAGCAGCTTGGTTTTGGCACAGGGAACATACGAGCAGTACTTC

d_gene: NA
abundance: NA
j_gene: TRBJ2-7
v_gene: TRBV2
CDR3aa: CASSEGPEQYF
CDR3nt: TGTGCCAGCAGTGAAGGTCCCGAGCAGTACTTC

d_gene: NA
abundance: few
j_gene: TRBJ1-5
v_gene: TRBV7-9
CDR3aa: CATSINSNQPQHF
CDR3nt: TGTGCCACTTCAATTAACAGCAATCAGCCCCAGCATTTT

d_gene: TRBD1
abundance: NA
j_gene: TRBJ1-2
v_gene: TRBV24-1
CDR3aa: CATSDGTAYGYTF
CDR3nt: TGTGCCACCAGTGACGGGACAGCCTATGGCTACACCTTC

d_gene: NA
abundance: NA
j_gene: TRBJ2-2
v_gene: TRBV7-2
CDR3aa: CASSSLGGGNTGELFF
CDR3nt: TGTGCCAGCAGCTCCCTTGGAGGGGGGAACACCGGGGAGCTGTTTTTT

d_gene: NA
abundance: NA
j_gene: TRBJ2-2
v_gene: TRBV3-1/TRBV3-2
CDR3aa: CASSQENWRLAFSNTGELFF
CDR3nt: TGTGCCAGCAGCCAAGAAAACTGGAGACTGGCCTTTTCGAACACCGGGGAGCTGTTTTTT

d_gene: TRBD2
abundance: once
j_gene: TRBJ2-1
v_gene: TRBV10-3
CDR3aa: CAISGQTSGRGDVNEQFF
CDR3nt: TGTGCCATCAGTGGCCAGACTAGCGGGAGAGGGGACGTCAATGAGCAGTTCTTC

d_gene: NA
abundance: NA
j_gene: TRBJ1-1
v_gene: TRBV29-1
CDR3aa: CSATQGATEAFF
CDR3nt: TGCAGCGCTACGCAAGGAGCGACTGAAGCTTTCTTT

d_gene: NA
abundance: NA
j_gene: TRBJ2-1
v_gene: TRBV29-1
CDR3aa: CSVDGPSYNEQFF
CDR3nt: TGCAGCGTTGACGGACCGAGCTACAATGAGCAGTTCTTC

d_gene: NA
abundance: once
j_gene: TRBJ1-4
v_gene: TRBV6-5
CDR3aa: CASSYGVSGTNEKLFF
CDR3nt: TGTGCCAGCAGTTATGGGGTCTCGGGGACTAATGAAAAACTGTTTTTT

d_gene: NA
abundance: NA
j_gene: TRBJ1-1
v_gene: TRBV29-1
CDR3aa: CSVEMATQNTEAFF
CDR3nt: TGCAGCGTTGAAATGGCTACACAGAACACTGAAGCTTTCTTT

d_gene: TRBD1
abundance: NA
j_gene: TRBJ2-1
v_gene: TRBV7-9
CDR3aa: CASRAGGYYNEQFF
CDR3nt: TGTGCCAGCAGAGCAGGGGGCTACTACAATGAGCAGTTCTTC

d_gene: NA
abundance: NA
j_gene: TRBJ2-3
v_gene: TRBV5-1
CDR3aa: CASSAPPTDTQYF
CDR3nt: TGCGCCAGCAGCGCCCCACCCACAGATACGCAGTATTTT

d_gene: TRBD2
abundance: NA
j_gene: TRBJ2-3
v_gene: TRBV18
CDR3aa: CASSPGGTSGDTQYF
CDR3nt: TGTGCCAGCTCACCGGGGGGGACTAGCGGAGATACGCAGTATTTT

d_gene: TRBD1
abundance: NA
j_gene: TRBJ1-1
v_gene: TRBV7-2
CDR3aa: CASSTKTGGFTEAFF
CDR3nt: TGTGCCAGCAGCACCAAGACAGGGGGCTTCACTGAAGCTTTCTTT

d_gene: NA
abundance: NA
j_gene: TRBJ2-3
v_gene: TRBV6-2/TRBV6-3
CDR3aa: CASSRALGTDTQYF
CDR3nt: TGTGCCAGCAGCAGGGCTTTGGGCACAGATACGCAGTATTTT

d_gene: NA
abundance: once
j_gene: TRBJ2-5
v_gene: TRBV19
CDR3aa: CASSNTYRDFQESQYF
CDR3nt: TGTGCCAGTAGTAATACTTACCGGGACTTTCAAGAGAGCCAGTACTTC

d_gene: NA
abundance: NA
j_gene: TRBJ1-1
v_gene: TRBV2
CDR3aa: CASSYDRRNTEAFF
CDR3nt: TGTGCCAGCAGCTACGACAGGAGGAACACTGAAGCTTTCTTT

d_gene: TRBD1
abundance: NA
j_gene: TRBJ1-2
v_gene: TRBV6-5
CDR3aa: CASRPGQGGRRYTF
CDR3nt: TGTGCCAGCAGGCCCGGACAGGGGGGTAGACGCTACACCTTC

d_gene: NA
abundance: NA
j_gene: TRBJ1-5
v_gene: TRBV14
CDR3aa: CASSLERDQPQHF
CDR3nt: TGTGCCAGCAGCCTTGAGAGGGATCAGCCCCAGCATTTT

d_gene: NA
abundance: NA
j_gene: TRBJ1-3
v_gene: TRBV11-2
CDR3aa: CASSPPGVAPGNTIYF
CDR3nt: TGTGCCAGCAGCCCGCCTGGAGTGGCCCCTGGAAACACCATATATTTT

d_gene: NA
abundance: NA
j_gene: TRBJ1-1
v_gene: TRBV7-9
CDR3aa: CASSPQLNTEAFF
CDR3nt: TGTGCCAGCAGCCCACAATTGAACACTGAAGCTTTCTTT

d_gene: NA
abundance: NA
j_gene: TRBJ2-7
v_gene: TRBV28
CDR3aa: CASGQLVSYEQYF
CDR3nt: TGTGCCTCCGGACAGCTCGTCTCCTACGAGCAGTACTTC

d_gene: NA
abundance: NA
j_gene: TRBJ1-4
v_gene: TRBV9
CDR3aa: CASSVDLAGELFF
CDR3nt: TGTGCCAGCAGCGTAGACTTGGCGGGGGAACTGTTTTTT

d_gene: NA
abundance: once
j_gene: TRBJ1-1
v_gene: TRBV4-1
CDR3aa: CASSPLDRENTEAFF
CDR3nt: TGCGCCAGCAGTCCCTTAGACAGAGAGAACACTGAAGCTTTCTTT

d_gene: TRBD2
abundance: NA
j_gene: TRBJ2-3
v_gene: TRBV6-6
CDR3aa: CASSPLNGGSWADTQYF
CDR3nt: TGTGCCAGCAGTCCTCTTAATGGCGGGAGTTGGGCAGATACGCAGTATTTT

d_gene: TRBD1
abundance: NA
j_gene: TRBJ1-5
v_gene: TRBV18
CDR3aa: CASSPRDRDQPQHF
CDR3nt: TGTGCCAGCTCACCACGTGACAGGGACCAGCCCCAGCATTTT

d_gene: NA
abundance: medium-sized
j_gene: TRBJ1-1
v_gene: TRBV5-6
CDR3aa: CASSLGDAEAFF
CDR3nt: TGTGCCAGCAGCTTGGGCGACGCTGAAGCTTTCTTT

d_gene: NA
abundance: few
j_gene: TRBJ1-1
v_gene: TRBV20-1
CDR3aa: CSASQTKNTEAFF
CDR3nt: TGCAGTGCTAGTCAGACAAAGAACACTGAAGCTTTCTTT

d_gene: NA
abundance: few
j_gene: TRBJ1-2
v_gene: TRBV7-2
CDR3aa: CASSFLQGTNYGYTF
CDR3nt: TGTGCCAGCAGCTTTTTACAGGGTACTAACTATGGCTACACCTTC

d_gene: NA
abundance: NA
j_gene: TRBJ1-4
v_gene: TRBV18
CDR3aa: CASSPATNEKLFF
CDR3nt: TGTGCCAGCTCACCTGCAACTAATGAAAAACTGTTTTTT

d_gene: NA
abundance: NA
j_gene: TRBJ1-6
v_gene: TRBV28
CDR3aa: CASSSYRDSYNSPLHF
CDR3nt: TGTGCCAGCAGTTCATACAGGGACTCCTATAATTCACCCCTCCACTTT

d_gene: NA
abundance: NA
j_gene: TRBJ2-7
v_gene: TRBV5-8
CDR3aa: CASSYVPSEQYF
CDR3nt: TGTGCCAGCAGTTACGTGCCCTCGGAGCAGTACTTC

d_gene: NA
abundance: NA
j_gene: TRBJ1-1
v_gene: TRBV25-1
CDR3aa: CASRRGTEAFF
CDR3nt: TGTGCCAGCCGGAGGGGCACTGAAGCTTTCTTT

d_gene: NA
abundance: NA
j_gene: TRBJ1-4
v_gene: TRBV28
CDR3aa: CASSVTDEKLFF
CDR3nt: TGTGCCAGCAGTGTGACAGATGAAAAACTGTTTTTT

d_gene: NA
abundance: NA
j_gene: TRBJ2-3
v_gene: TRBV13
CDR3aa: CASSSRPPGHTQYF
CDR3nt: TGTGCCAGCAGCTCCCGGCCCCCCGGACATACGCAGTATTTT

d_gene: NA
abundance: NA
j_gene: TRBJ1-5
v_gene: TRBV4-3
CDR3aa: CASSQRAGANQPQHF
CDR3nt: TGCGCCAGCAGCCAGCGCGCAGGGGCAAATCAGCCCCAGCATTTT

d_gene: TRBD1
abundance: NA
j_gene: TRBJ2-1
v_gene: TRBV6-5
CDR3aa: CASRETGAHEQFF
CDR3nt: TGTGCCAGCAGAGAGACAGGGGCCCATGAGCAGTTCTTC

d_gene: NA
abundance: NA
j_gene: TRBJ1-1
v_gene: TRBV19
CDR3aa: CASSIGIGNTEAFF
CDR3nt: TGTGCCAGTAGTATCGGGATCGGGAACACTGAAGCTTTCTTT

d_gene: TRBD2
abundance: NA
j_gene: TRBJ2-1
v_gene: TRBV4-1
CDR3aa: CASSQDSGLAEDNEQFF
CDR3nt: TGCGCCAGCAGCCAAGATTCGGGACTAGCGGAGGACAATGAGCAGTTCTTC

d_gene: TRBD1
abundance: NA
j_gene: TRBJ2-7
v_gene: TRBV18
CDR3aa: CASSQPGQPYEQYF
CDR3nt: TGTGCCAGCTCACAGCCGGGACAGCCCTACGAGCAGTACTTC

d_gene: NA
abundance: NA
j_gene: TRBJ1-5
v_gene: TRBV9
CDR3aa: CASTQDGSSNQPQHF
CDR3nt: TGTGCCAGCACCCAGGACGGGTCTAGCAATCAGCCCCAGCATTTT